This entry concerns a single T cell receptor beta chain. Frequency indicates this clone is medium-sized (0.01 to 0.1%); no count is kept. What antigen it recognizes has not been identified. The source of the sample is a study of synovial regulatory T cells in juvenile arthritis (dated by TCRdb to 2013 to 2016). Regarding the study in general: Of the sequenced patients, three were therapy-naive, one was treated with methotrexate plus infliximab, several were treated with methotrexate, and one lacked treatment information. TCRbeta CDR3 repertoires of blood iaTreg cells, other blood Treg cells and synovial fluid Treg cells from matched patient samples were compared in the study. Although effector T cell subsets in the cohort were also sequenced for comparisons, the Treg dataset on its own covers only blood and synovial fluid Treg cells. TCR repertoire comparisons included Treg and Teff subsets from 10 or so JIA patients with active disease. Paper-wide results and their limitations: More CDR3 sequences were shared by synovial Treg cells with iaTreg cells than with other blood Treg cells, and a closer relation was confirmed by Chao-Jaccard similarity. Lower TCR diversity was observed in blood iaTreg cells than in other blood Treg cells, consistent with antigen-driven expansion. iaTreg TCR repertoires were found to be largely private across patients and to partially overlap with synovial Teff and blood CPL repertoires.

iaTreg cells were HLA-DR+ Treg cells, more frequent in NO ID than ID patients at Tend; hypothesised to expand during inflammation. The donors for the TCR repertoire analysis were approximately eleven juvenile idiopathic arthritis patients with active disease who had not reached inactive disease, of whom 3 were polyarticular and 8 were oligoarticular. The median age of the TCR-sequenced patients was about 10 years (range roughly 2.4-25), and their median disease duration was about 7 years (range 0.2-19.1). The samples for TCR repertoire analysis were obtained at two Italian centres. Peripheral blood mononuclear cells were separated on a Histopaque-1077 density gradient and then cryopreserved in about 90% FCS with about 10% DMSO. Library creation used the immunoSEQ multiplex PCR assay. Adaptive Biotechnologies carried out the TCRbeta CDR3 sequencing. The original pipeline was this. Repertoire similarity used the Chao-modified Jaccard index and median clonotype overlap from 200 random subsamples at equal sample size. The similarity analyses were run on either productive nucleotide sequences or amino acid sequences translated in silico. Hierarchical clustering with single linkage and t-SNE based on Chao-modified Jaccard distances were used to compare repertoires. Repertoire diversity was quantified with the Renyi index, after sample size normalisation, across a range of alpha values. TCRdb limited this immuneACCESS table to in-frame rearrangements with V and J called. A share of clones is missing; checked studies link under half to unresolved V genes, and the rest is unexplained. The V and J calls and clone size were taken over from that table, and D and trimming were inferred from the DNA. The table for this sample lists over 800 clones. The ten largest make up approximately 4% of the sample.

There are 12 amino acids in the CDR3, from cysteine to phenylalanine inclusive. No coding sequence is recorded. Via the germline V gene (reference sequence), CDR1 is LNHNV and CDR2 YYDKDF. The clonotype originates from a donor younger than 30 with juvenile idiopathic arthritis. Source material: Treg cells from blood. The sample's cell subset or site label is to be understood as: HLA-DR+ inflammation-associated blood Treg cells. The chain is encoded by TRBV15 joined to TRBJ1-3. The CDR3 here reads CATSREGNTIYF.